One T cell receptor beta chain is described in this entry. Both 60 Vbeta primers and 13 Jbeta primers went into the PCR. The method was immunoSEQ multiplex PCR; TCRdb's version includes in-frame clones alone and lacks a portion of them. The data contain some 130,000 clones, over 75% of them singletons. The record originates from a study of cytomegalovirus exposure and HLA in healthy donors. The sequencing sample was made of PBMCs. This clonotype was obtained from a man aged 30 to 39 in good health.

The chain's CDR3 is CASSQVRVNNEQFF. The CDR3 coding sequence is TGCGCCAGCAGCCAAGTCAGGGTAAACAATGAGCAGTTCTTC. The chain links TRBV4-1 to TRBJ2-1, with D possibly TRBD1 on 5 matching bases. CDR1 is MGHRA, CDR2 YSYEKL, per germline. With 1 base removed from V and 5 bases from J, the gap between germline ends came to 9 bases. The CDR3 covers 14 residues.